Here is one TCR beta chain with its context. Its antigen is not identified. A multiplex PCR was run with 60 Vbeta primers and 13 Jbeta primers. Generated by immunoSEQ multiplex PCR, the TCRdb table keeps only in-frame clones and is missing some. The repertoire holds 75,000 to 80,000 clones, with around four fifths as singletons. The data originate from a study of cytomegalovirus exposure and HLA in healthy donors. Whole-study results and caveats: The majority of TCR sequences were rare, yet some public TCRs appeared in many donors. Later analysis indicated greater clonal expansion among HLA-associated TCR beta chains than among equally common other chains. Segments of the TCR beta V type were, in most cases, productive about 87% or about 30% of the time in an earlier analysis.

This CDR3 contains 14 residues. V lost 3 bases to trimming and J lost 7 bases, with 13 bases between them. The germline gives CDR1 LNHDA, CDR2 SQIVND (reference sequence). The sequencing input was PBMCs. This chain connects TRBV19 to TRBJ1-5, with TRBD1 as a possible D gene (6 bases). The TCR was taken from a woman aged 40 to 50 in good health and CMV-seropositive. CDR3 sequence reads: CASSIQGREQPQHF. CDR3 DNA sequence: TGTGCCAGTAGTATCCAGGGGCGCGAACAGCCCCAGCATTTT.